Detailed here is one T cell receptor (beta chain). Generated by immunoSEQ multiplex PCR, the TCRdb table keeps only in-frame clones and is missing some. The sample holds approximately 220,000 clones, 70% to 90% seen once. The data derive from a study of blood T cell repertoires in COVID-19. V shed 3 bases, J shed 5 bases, and the junction held 2 bases outside the gene matches. CDR1 and CDR2 (germline): SGDLS, YYNGEE. There are 15 residues in the CDR3. Specimen: PBMCs or T cells enriched from blood (not recorded which). The clonotype was recovered from a man aged 25 to 40 who had recovered from COVID-19. This chain connects TRBV9 to TRBJ2-1; 13 positions agree with TRBD2. CDR3 amino acids: CASSATSGGDNEQFF. For the CDR3, the DNA is TGTGCCAGCAGCGCTACTAGCGGGGGGGACAATGAGCAGTTCTTC.